Detailed here is one TCR beta chain. The sample belongs to a study of blood T cell repertoires in COVID-19. In the study overall: Some COVID-19 samples were acute and others convalescent; all came from the United States, Italy and Spain.

The germline CDR1 and CDR2 sequences are MNHNY and SVGAGI (reference sequence). Trimming left V 2 bases short and J 8 bases short, with 7 bases between. This CDR3 is built from 13 residues. TCRdb's copy holds only in-frame clones and misses some; the assay was immunoSEQ multiplex PCR. The profile covers approximately 170,000 clones, with approximately 84% appearing a single time and roughly 8% taken by the ten largest. What was sequenced was peripheral blood. V and J are TRBV6-6 and TRBJ1-6, with unresolved D. This TCR was sampled from a man in his forties or fifties who had recovered from COVID-19. The CDR3 region is CASSYGVDSPLHF. CDR3 sequence (DNA): TGTGCCAGCAGTTACGGAGTTGATTCACCCCTCCACTTT.